Presented here are 5 T cell receptor beta chains from one specimen sequenced in a study of cytomegalovirus exposure and HLA in healthy donors. This table comes from immunoSEQ multiplex PCR, and its TCRdb copy is limited to in-frame clones, with some not included. The sample lists 200,000 or so clones, 75% to 95% occurring once. The sequenced sample consisted of PBMCs. These receptors were obtained from a woman in her late teens or twenties in good health and CMV-seronegative.

The chain carries TRBV4-1 and TRBJ2-7, with TRBD1 as a possible D gene (7 bases). The CDR3 sequence is 16 residues long. V lost 0 bases and J lost 2, with 14 bases in between. Germline CDR1 MGHRA, CDR2 YSYEKL. CDR3: CASSQDRGTDTYEQYF. For the CDR3, the DNA is TGCGCCAGCAGCCAAGATCGGGGGACAGATACCTACGAGCAGTACTTC.

The count of this clone is one. The chain joins TRBV9 to TRBJ2-1; D call uncertain. V was pared by 0 bases and J by 0 bases, with 13 bases between. Germline V gives CDR1 SGDLS, CDR2 YYNGEE. The CDR3 spans 17 residues. DNA for the CDR3: TGTGCCAGCAGCGTAGGAGGCGGCCCTTTCTCCTACAATGAGCAGTTCTTC. The encoded protein is CASSVGGGPFSYNEQFF.

The chain recombines TRBV6-5 with TRBJ2-7; perhaps TRBD2 as D (6 bases). Germline V gene lookup returns CDR1 MNHEY and CDR2 SVGAGI. V dropped 4 bases and J dropped 5 bases, with 18 bases sitting between them. The length of the CDR3 is 15 residues. For the CDR3, the DNA is TGTGCCAGCAGTTCCGGTAGCGGAGGGAGGAACGAGCAGTACTTC. Its protein product is CASSSGSGGRNEQYF.

This clone was detected once. The CDR3 region is CSVAVEQFF. The CDR3 nucleotides read TGCAGCGTTGCCGTTGAGCAGTTCTTC. The chain carries TRBV29-1 and TRBJ2-1; D is ambiguous. This CDR3 contains 9 residues. Per the germline V gene, CDR1 is SQVTM and CDR2 is ANQGSEA. V lost 4 bases, J lost 9 bases, and 4 bases lay in between.

This clone was seen a single time. The V call is TRBV30, the J call TRBJ1-1; D gene uncertain. CDR1 and CDR2 from the germline V gene are GTSNPN and SVGIG (reference sequence). V lost 2 bases and J 1 base, leaving 8 bases between the germline ends. The CDR3 sequence is 13 residues long. DNA for the CDR3: TGTGCCTGGAGTCCCCGGGAGAACACTGAAGCTTTCTTT. Encoded protein: CAWSPRENTEAFF.